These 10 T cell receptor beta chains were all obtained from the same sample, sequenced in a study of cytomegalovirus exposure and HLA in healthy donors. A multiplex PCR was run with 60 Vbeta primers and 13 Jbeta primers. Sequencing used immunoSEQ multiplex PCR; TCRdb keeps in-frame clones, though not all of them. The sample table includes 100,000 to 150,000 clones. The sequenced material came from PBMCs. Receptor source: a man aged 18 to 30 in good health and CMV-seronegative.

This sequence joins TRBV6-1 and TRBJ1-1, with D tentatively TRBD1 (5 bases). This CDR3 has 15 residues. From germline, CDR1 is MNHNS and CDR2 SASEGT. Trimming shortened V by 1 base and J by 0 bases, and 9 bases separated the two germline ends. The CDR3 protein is CASSEDRNMNTEAFF. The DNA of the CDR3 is TGTGCCAGCAGTGAAGACAGGAACATGAACACTGAAGCTTTCTTT.

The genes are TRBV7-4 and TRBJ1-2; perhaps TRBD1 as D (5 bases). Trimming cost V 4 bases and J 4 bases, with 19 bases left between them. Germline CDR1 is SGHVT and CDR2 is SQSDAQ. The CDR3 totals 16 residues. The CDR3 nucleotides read TGTGCCAGCAGCTCCCTGTTGGACACCCAATTCTATGGCTACACCTTC. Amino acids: CASSSLLDTQFYGYTF.

The DNA of the CDR3 is TGTGCCACCAGCAGAGGAAGGGACAGGGGCGTTGGCGGCTACACCTTC. It yields the protein CATSRGRDRGVGGYTF. The chain joins TRBV15 to TRBJ1-2, with 10 bases lining up with TRBD1. The CDR3 is 16 amino acids. Per the germline V gene, CDR1 is LNHNV and CDR2 is YYDKDF (reference sequence). Trimming at V came to 1 base and at J to 8 bases, leaving 10 bases not matched to a gene.

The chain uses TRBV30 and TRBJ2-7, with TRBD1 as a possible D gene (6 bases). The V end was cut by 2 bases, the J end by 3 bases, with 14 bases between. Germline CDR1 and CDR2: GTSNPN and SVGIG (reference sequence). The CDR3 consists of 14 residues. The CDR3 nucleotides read TGTGCCTGGAGTCAATCGGACAGCTACTACGAGCAGTACTTC. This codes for CAWSQSDSYYEQYF.

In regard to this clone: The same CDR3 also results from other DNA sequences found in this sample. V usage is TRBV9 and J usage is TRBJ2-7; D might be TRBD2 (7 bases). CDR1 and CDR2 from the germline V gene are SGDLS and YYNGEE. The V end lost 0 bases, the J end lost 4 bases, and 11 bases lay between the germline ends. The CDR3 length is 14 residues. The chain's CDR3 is CASSVGGGTYEQYF. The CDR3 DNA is TGTGCCAGCAGCGTAGGGGGGGGCACATACGAGCAGTACTTC.

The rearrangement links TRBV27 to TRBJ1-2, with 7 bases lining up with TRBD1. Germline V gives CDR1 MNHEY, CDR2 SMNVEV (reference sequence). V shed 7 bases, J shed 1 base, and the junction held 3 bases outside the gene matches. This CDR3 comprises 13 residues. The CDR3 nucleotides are TGTGCCAGCATGGGACAGAATAACTATGGCTACACCTTC. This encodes CASMGQNNYGYTF.

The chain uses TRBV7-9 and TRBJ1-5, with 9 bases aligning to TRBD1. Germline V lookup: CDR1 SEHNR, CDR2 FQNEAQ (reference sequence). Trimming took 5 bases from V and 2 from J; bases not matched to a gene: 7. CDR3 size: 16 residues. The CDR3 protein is CASSKDRGIGNQPQHF. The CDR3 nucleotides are TGTGCCAGCAGCAAAGACAGGGGGATCGGCAATCAGCCCCAGCATTTT.

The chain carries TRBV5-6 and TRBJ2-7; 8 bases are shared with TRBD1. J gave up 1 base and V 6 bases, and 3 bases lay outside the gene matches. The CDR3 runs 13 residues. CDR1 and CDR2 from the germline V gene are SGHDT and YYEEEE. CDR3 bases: TGTGCCAGCACTCGGACAGGGTCCTACGAGCAGTACTTC. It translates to CASTRTGSYEQYF.

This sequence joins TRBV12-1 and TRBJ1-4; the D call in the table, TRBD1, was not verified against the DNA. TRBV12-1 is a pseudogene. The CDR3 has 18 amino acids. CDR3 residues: CASTPRDTVSATNEKLFF. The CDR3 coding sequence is TGTGCCAGCACCCCGAGGGACACCGTATCTGCAACTAATGAAAAACTGTTTTTT.

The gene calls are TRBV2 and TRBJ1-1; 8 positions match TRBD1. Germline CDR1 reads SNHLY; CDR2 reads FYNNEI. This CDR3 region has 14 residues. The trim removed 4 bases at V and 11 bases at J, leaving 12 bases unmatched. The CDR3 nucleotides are TGTGCCAGCAGTGCGGCGACCTTGGACAGGGCGGCTTTCTTT. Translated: CASSAATLDRAAFF. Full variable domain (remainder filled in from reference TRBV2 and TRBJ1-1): EPEVTQTPSHQVTQMGQEVILRCVPISNHLYFYWYRQILGQKVEFLVSFYNNEISEKSEIFDDQFSVERPDGSNFTLKIRSTKLEDSAMYFCASSAATLDRAAFFGQGTRLTVV.